This entry features one TCR beta chain sequence. The sample holds a few counts of this clone. It lacks a known antigen. The record has no base qualities; no much larger clone is one base away. The entire amount of isolated RNA was reverse transcribed using the High Capacity cDNA Reverse Transcription Kit, so the sequenced TCRB transcripts were expressed ones. Naive, central memory and regulatory T cell samples underwent deep immunoSEQ sequencing, averaging around 4 million total reads per sample. After sorted cells were lysed in RLT buffer, RNA was extracted with DNase-treated RNeasy Micro or Mini kits, with the choice depending on cell number. To prevent cross-contamination, every cell subset was processed on its own, while patient and healthy donor samples were processed together. The immunoSEQ multiplex PCR was used to amplify TCRB sequences from cDNA, yielding 87-bp fragments that span the CDR3 region. Amplicons were sequenced on the Illumina HiSeq platform. Per the authors' processing: PCR bias was corrected computationally using synthetic template baselines, and reads within Hamming distance 2 were collapsed, with unmergeable singletons discarded. Reads were aligned against IMGT to assign V, D and J genes, CDR3 length and insertions or deletions at six rearrangement sites. Within each subset, clonotype counts were normalized to sorted cell number, after which true diversity and Gini coefficients were computed with the tcR R package. Repertoire sharing was quantified using the overlap coefficient calculated on TCRB nucleotide sequences. Out-of-frame TCRB sequences from naive cells were analyzed to stand in for the pre-selection repertoire. In TCRdb, the immuneACCESS table is reduced to in-frame sequences with V and J assigned. These tables do not hold every clone; where another copy was compared, an unresolved V gene accounts for under half, and the others remain unexplained. V and J calls and clone size come straight from that table; D and trimming were deduced from the DNA. The sample table shows 500,000 to 650,000 clones, and roughly an eighth are seen once. About 0.11% of the sample comes from the top ten.

These data are taken from a study of beta chain features in type 1 diabetes (dated by TCRdb to the late 2010s). Regarding the complete study: No differences in mean age, gender distribution, total cell number or subset yield were found between patients and healthy donors. A total of approximately 110,000,000 sorted cells were examined across all samples, and a strong correlation was observed between cell number per subset and RNA yield. The study compared the TCRB repertoires of sorted circulating CD4+ T cell subsets in recently diagnosed type 1 diabetes patients with those in matched healthy donors. Regulatory and stem cell-like memory subsets were isolated from only 8 patients and about eight healthy donors, whereas naive and central memory subsets came from all 30 or so donors. What the authors observed across the whole study: Type 1 diabetes patients showed a moderate but significant shortening of TCRB CDR3 length in all four CD4+ subsets. Naive, central memory and regulatory TCRB repertoires appeared to be more similar among patients than among healthy donors. Only small numbers of individuals were included in the HLA sub-analyses, which left unresolved whether HLA type had any influence on TCRB rearrangement. Because cDNA was sequenced instead of genomic DNA, highly expressing activated cells could be over-represented, though the groups showed no difference in activation or CD3 levels. Shorter templates might have been favored by PCR, but patient and control samples were amplified and corrected together, so both groups would have been affected equally by any skew. At VDJ recombination sites, type 1 diabetes patients had fewer insertions and more deleted nucleotides, which implies abnormalities in thymic rearrangement.

V loses 5 bases of germline sequence and J loses 6 bases, and the interval between the two ends is 13 bases. CDR1 and CDR2 were assigned from the germline V gene as LGHNT and FRNRAP. From the cysteine through the phenylalanine, the CDR3 covers 13 amino acids. CDR3 DNA is the only sequence kept; it has 39 bases, read in frame from the first base. A single peripheral blood draw of about 116 mL on average was collected from each donor into heparinised tubes. A BD FACSAria II and a panel including CD45RO, CCR7, CD25, CD127, CD95 and CD27 were used to sort naive, central memory, regulatory and stem cell-like memory CD4+ T cells. All sorted populations exceeded 95% purity. PBMCs were isolated right away by Lymphoprep density gradient centrifugation and were stained directly, without culture. To minimize batch effects, samples were stained and sorted in pairs, one healthy donor with one patient per experiment.

The receptor comes from a man aged 25 to 40 with type 1 diabetes. The sequence links TRBV12-5 to TRBJ2-5, with the D gene not confidently named. The sample consisted of naive CD4+ T cells from blood. The cell subset or site label on this specimen signifies: true naive CD4+ T cells. The DNA sequence is as follows: TGTGCTAGTGGTCCGGACGGTCTGCAGACCCAGTACTTC. This encodes CASGPDGLQTQYF. The full variable domain, with segments outside the CDR3 supplied by the reference TRBV12-5 and TRBJ2-5 proteins, appears as DARVTQTPRHKVTEMGQEVTMRCQPILGHNTVFWYRQTMMQGLELLAYFRNRAPLDDSGMPKDRFSAEMPDATLATLKIQPSEPRDSAVYFCASGPDGLQTQYFGPGTRLLVL.